These 15 T cell receptor beta chains originate from one sample sequenced in a study of blood T cell repertoires in COVID-19. Produced via immunoSEQ multiplex PCR; TCRdb's table is partial and in-frame only. The table lists some 300,000 clones, just under 90% of them singletons. Sequenced material: PBMCs or T cells enriched from blood (not recorded which). The receptors derive from a young woman who had recovered from COVID-19.

This clone was picked up one time. The chain joins TRBV30 to TRBJ1-5; possible D gene TRBD1, 6 bases. Trimming left V 4 bases short and J 0 bases short, with 10 bases between. The germline gives CDR1 GTSNPN, CDR2 SVGIG (reference sequence). This CDR3 is 14 amino acids long. This CDR3 reads CAWTRDNSNQPQHF. The CDR3 bases are TGTGCCTGGACCCGGGACAATAGCAATCAGCCCCAGCATTTT.

The CDR3 sequence is CASSLGDRGLSTDTQYF. The DNA of the CDR3 is TGTGCCAGCAGCTTAGGGGACAGGGGGCTTAGCACAGATACGCAGTATTTT. The chain links TRBV11-2 to TRBJ2-3; the match to TRBD1 covers 12 bases. This CDR3 spans 17 amino acids. Germline CDR1 SGHAT, CDR2 FQNNGV. V shed 1 base and J 0 bases; nucleotides not matched to a gene: 2.

This chain connects TRBV27 to TRBJ1-1; unclear D gene. V was clipped by 2 bases and J by 6 bases, with 7 bases between them. In germline, CDR1 is MNHEY, CDR2 SMNVEV (reference sequence). CDR3 length: 12 amino acids. CDR3 sequence reads: CASSLIGAEAFF. CDR3 sequence (DNA): TGTGCCAGCAGTTTAATCGGAGCTGAAGCTTTCTTT.

The J gene is TRBJ1-1, the V gene TRBV19; the D gene is possibly TRBD1 (5 bases). Trimming took off 6 bases at V and 10 bases at J, with 18 bases between the two ends. Germline loops: CDR1 LNHDA, CDR2 SQIVND (reference sequence). This CDR3 comprises 13 residues. For the CDR3, the DNA is TGTGCCAGTAGCCAAATCGGGGCGGGGGGAGCTTTCTTT. It specifies CASSQIGAGGAFF.

This sequence joins TRBV5-1 and TRBJ1-2, with TRBD1 identical over 9 bases. The germline V gene has CDR1 SGHRS and CDR2 YFSETQ. The CDR3 extends over 18 amino acids. J was trimmed by 1 base and V by 4 bases; bases with no gene match: 14. CDR3 sequence reads: CASSPTPGQGSINYGYTF. The CDR3 coding sequence is TGCGCCAGCAGCCCCACTCCGGGACAGGGATCAATTAACTATGGCTACACCTTC.

The chain uses TRBV4-3 and TRBJ1-2; TRBD1 might be the D (6 bases). CDR3 size: 15 residues. Trimming left V 0 bases short and J 8 bases short, with 16 bases between. Germline loops: CDR1 LGHNA, CDR2 YSLEER. CDR3 sequence (DNA): TGCGCCAGCAGCCAAGATATGGGCAGGGGAGAGGGCTACACCTTC. Protein: CASSQDMGRGEGYTF.

V usage is TRBV18 and J usage is TRBJ1-1, with D unresolved. Trimming pared 0 bases from V and 3 bases from J, leaving 11 bases between. This CDR3 has 15 residues. From germline, CDR1 is KGHSH and CDR2 LQKENI. CDR3 nucleotide sequence: TGTGCCAGCTCACCACCGGTGGGAGTCGACACTGAAGCTTTCTTT. Translating it yields CASSPPVGVDTEAFF.

This sequence joins TRBV19 and TRBJ2-7; 10 positions match TRBD2. The germline V gene encodes CDR1 LNHDA and CDR2 SQIVND (reference sequence). Trimming cost V 8 bases and J 1 base; bases outside gene matches: 14. This CDR3 has 17 amino acids. CDR3: CASSRYNSGRTSYEQYF. CDR3 nucleotides: TGTGCCAGTTCCCGGTATAATAGCGGGAGGACTTCCTACGAGCAGTACTTC.

The chain is built from TRBV27 and TRBJ2-1, with D maybe TRBD2 (5 bases). This CDR3 has 13 residues. The V and J ends lost 2 bases and 9 bases respectively, with 11 bases between them. Germline CDR1 and CDR2: MNHEY and SMNVEV (reference sequence). CDR3 sequence reads: CASSLIGIGEQFF. Here the CDR3 DNA reads TGTGCCAGCAGTTTAATCGGGATCGGTGAGCAGTTCTTC.

This clone has only one observation. This chain connects TRBV5-1 to TRBJ2-5; the D gene is possibly TRBD1 (5 bases). V lost 0 bases to trimming and J lost 1 base, with 22 bases between them. Germline assignment: CDR1 SGHRS and CDR2 YFSETQ. This CDR3 contains 19 residues. The CDR3 sequence: CASSLDKYRTGVGQETQYF. CDR3 coding DNA: TGCGCCAGCAGCTTGGACAAATACAGAACAGGCGTTGGCCAAGAGACCCAGTACTTC.

The chain joins TRBV28 to TRBJ2-7; D gene unclear. The CDR3 loop spans 13 amino acids. The V gene's germline CDR1 is MDHEN and CDR2 SYDVKM. V dropped 1 base and J dropped 2 bases, with 6 bases sitting between them. DNA of the CDR3: TGTGCCAGCAGTTTATCCCAGACCTACGAGCAGTACTTC. This gives the protein CASSLSQTYEQYF.

CDR3 sequence (DNA): TGTGCCAGCCTACCTACGGGGACAGGGGTTTCACCCCTCCACTTT. Protein: CASLPTGTGVSPLHF. The V gene is TRBV2, the J gene TRBJ1-6; the match to TRBD1 covers 10 bases. The CDR3 contains 15 residues. J was trimmed by 9 bases and V by 8 bases; bases with no gene match: 10. Germline lookup yields CDR1 SNHLY and CDR2 FYNNEI.

This clone was detected only once. The V and J genes are TRBV24-1 and TRBJ1-1; 9 bases agree with TRBD1. The CDR3 covers 13 residues. Germline assignment: CDR1 KGHDR and CDR2 SFDVKD. Trimming at V came to 4 bases and at J to 8 bases, leaving 4 bases not matched to a gene. The CDR3 nucleotides read TGTGCCACCAGTGAGCCCGGGACAGGGGAAGCTTTCTTT. This sequence encodes CATSEPGTGEAFF.

The chain employs TRBV27 and TRBJ1-2; D unresolved. CDR3 size: 13 residues. The germline V and J ends were trimmed by 4 bases and 8 bases, with 14 bases remaining between them. Germline CDR1 is MNHEY and CDR2 is SMNVEV (reference sequence). This chain's CDR3 is CASSSANGVGYTF. DNA for the CDR3: TGTGCCAGCAGTTCCGCGAACGGGGTAGGCTACACCTTC.

This clone was observed once. The chain carries TRBV19 and TRBJ2-1; D perhaps matches TRBD2 (6 bases). CDR3 size: 15 residues. The V gene lost 5 bases and the J gene lost 5 bases, with 16 bases spanning the gap. The germline CDR1 and CDR2 sequences are LNHDA and SQIVND (reference sequence). The CDR3 region has the DNA TGTGCCAGTAGTCTATCTAGCGTTCGTCACAATGAGCAGTTCTTC. Protein sequence: CASSLSSVRHNEQFF.